The T cell receptor (beta chain) under discussion was sequenced for a study of blood T cell repertoires in COVID-19. Trimming at V came to 6 bases and at J to 0 bases, leaving 9 bases not matched to a gene. The CDR3 has 16 amino acids. CDR1 is SGHRS and CDR2 is YFSETQ in the germline V gene. As originally analysed: Reference gene primer amplification gave estimated nucleated cell counts. Sequencing used immunoSEQ multiplex PCR; TCRdb keeps in-frame clones, though not all of them. V and J calls and clone size come straight from that table; D and trimming were deduced from the DNA. The sample yields 360,000 or so clones, roughly four fifths seen once.

This TCR was recovered from a woman between 50 and 59 years old who had recovered from COVID-19. V gene TRBV5-1 combines with J gene TRBJ2-4; 7 bases map to TRBD1. What was sequenced was PBMCs or T cells enriched from blood (not recorded which). The CDR3 DNA reads as TGCGCCAGCACCTCTGGGACAGCGCTAGCCAAAAACATTCAGTACTTC. This gives the protein CASTSGTALAKNIQYF. The full variable domain, in which reference TRBV5-1 and TRBJ2-4 provide the parts outside the CDR3, is KAGVTQTPRYLIKTRGQQVTLSCSPISGHRSVSWYQQTPGQGLQFLFEYFSETQRNKGNFPGRFSGRQFSNSRSEMNVSTLELGDSALYLCASTSGTALAKNIQYFGAGTRLSVL.